The 16 T cell receptor beta chains listed next were all sequenced from one sample in a study of blood T cells in healthy people across ages. A second roughly 6 to 12 cycle PCR used barcoded and J-beta primers. Each CDR3 protein gets one entry after TCRdb re-called the 5' RACE reads with MiXCR. The sample holds some 730,000 distinct CDR3 sequences; about 20% are singletons and the top ten take under 25%. Sequencing used blood. These receptors were obtained from a man aged 65 to 79 in good health.

The chain's CDR3 is CASSLNQGLYGYTF. CDR3 coding DNA: TGCGCCAGCAGCTTAAATCAGGGGCTCTATGGCTACACCTTC. The chain recombines TRBV5-1 with TRBJ1-2; D might be TRBD1 (6 bases). This CDR3 has 14 amino acids. V was shortened by 2 bases and J by 4 bases, with 12 bases between the two germline ends. Per the germline V gene, CDR1 is SGHRS and CDR2 is YFSETQ.

This clonotype was recorded a few times. The chain uses TRBV13 and TRBJ2-1, with D perhaps TRBD2 (5 bases). The germline gives CDR1 PRHDT, CDR2 FYEKMQ (reference sequence). Trimming took 4 bases from V and 9 from J, leaving 10 bases between them. The CDR3 is made up of 12 amino acids. The CDR3 loop is CASSSTIAEQFF. The CDR3 DNA reads as TGTGCCAGCAGCTCGACTATAGCTGAGCAGTTCTTC.

This chain links TRBV28 with TRBJ1-2; TRBD1 agrees at 9 bases. CDR3 length equals 15 residues. Losses at the gene ends were 5 bases for V and 3 bases for J; bases not matched to a gene: 7. From germline, CDR1 is MDHEN and CDR2 SYDVKM. The CDR3 is CASSVQGAEDYGYTF. The CDR3 coding sequence is TGTGCCAGCAGTGTACAGGGGGCGGAGGACTATGGCTACACCTTC.

This clonotype was detected a few times. The chain joins TRBV7-9 to TRBJ2-3; 9 nucleotides agree with TRBD2. CDR1 SEHNR and CDR2 FQNEAQ come from the germline V gene (reference sequence). The length of the CDR3 is 21 residues. V shed 2 bases, J shed 0 bases, and the junction held 18 bases outside the gene matches. CDR3: CASSLPRSMASGVDSTDTQYF. Written as DNA, the CDR3 is TGTGCCAGCAGCTTACCCCGGAGTATGGCTAGCGGGGTGGATAGCACAGATACGCAGTATTTT.

This clonotype was detected only a few times. V and J are TRBV5-1 and TRBJ2-3; TRBD2 aligns across 9 bases. CDR3 length: 14 amino acids. Germline CDR1 is SGHRS and CDR2 is YFSETQ. J was trimmed by 5 bases and V by 5 bases; bases with no gene match: 6. CDR3 sequence (DNA): TGCGCCAGCAGGCGCGGGGGGGATGGAGATACGCAGTATTTT. It is translated as CASRRGGDGDTQYF.

This clonotype has more than one count but fewer than ten. This clone may be a read error of a much larger clone one base away. The chain is built from TRBV6-6 and TRBJ1-2, with D perhaps matching TRBD1 (5 bases). Germline V gives CDR1 MNHNY, CDR2 SVGAGI (reference sequence). CDR3 length equals 12 residues. CDR3 nucleotide sequence: TGTGTCAGCAGTCAAGGGGCGAGCGGCTACACCTTC. Encoded protein: CVSSQGASGYTF.

This clonotype has more than one count but fewer than ten. This rearrangement joins TRBV7-2 to TRBJ2-7, with D possibly matching TRBD2 (5 bases). The CDR3 totals 13 residues. Between the trimmed V and J ends, which lost 1 base and 7 bases, there was a span of 11 bases. Germline lookup yields CDR1 SGHTA and CDR2 FQGNSA. CDR3 nucleotide sequence: TGTGCCAGCAGCTTAGATCCTAGCTTGGAGCAGTACGTC. Translation gives CASSLDPSLEQYV.

DNA for the CDR3: TGCGCCAGCAGCTTAAGCGGGGCCGGCACCTACGAGCAGTACTTC. This translates into CASSLSGAGTYEQYF. This sequence joins TRBV5-1 and TRBJ2-7, with 7 bases matching TRBD2. This CDR3 has 15 residues. Germline CDR1 reads SGHRS; CDR2 reads YFSETQ. V lost 2 bases, J lost 2 bases, and 7 bases stayed unmatched.

This chain joins TRBV12-3 or TRBV12-4 and TRBJ2-5, with 8 bases matching TRBD2. V dropped 6 bases and J dropped 9; count of bases not matched to a gene: 9. This CDR3 has 13 residues. The CDR3 loop is CASSTGLELAQYF. The CDR3 DNA sequence: TGTGCCAGCAGCACGGGACTAGAATTAGCCCAGTACTTC.

This clonotype has a handful of counts. This chain joins TRBV6-1 and TRBJ2-3, with 12 bases aligning to TRBD1. This CDR3 comprises 16 residues. Trimming at V came to 5 bases and at J to 5 bases, leaving 8 bases not matched to a gene. Germline lookup yields CDR1 MNHNS and CDR2 SASEGT. CDR3 bases: TGTGCCAGCAGTCAGTGGGGACAGGGGGCAATAGATACGCAGTATTTT. Residues: CASSQWGQGAIDTQYF.

There are a few counts of this clonotype. The chain recombines TRBV20-1 with TRBJ1-4; D is unclear. Germline loops: CDR1 DFQATT, CDR2 SNEGSKA (reference sequence). Trimming stripped 0 bases from V and 8 bases from J, with 13 bases between. The CDR3 has 14 residues. DNA for the CDR3: TGCAGTGCTAGAGAATTTGAGTTAGGGGAAAAACTGTTTTTT. Its protein product is CSAREFELGEKLFF.

This clonotype was detected ten times or more. The chain carries TRBV5-1 and TRBJ2-3, with 12 nucleotides matching TRBD2. V lost 9 bases and J lost 6; bases outside the gene matches: 8. Germline loops: CDR1 SGHRS, CDR2 YFSETQ. This CDR3 contains 14 residues. The CDR3 coding sequence is TGCGCCACCTCGACTAGCGGGGGTGTGGATACGCAGTATTTT. Translation: CATSTSGGVDTQYF.

The chain is built from TRBV6-1 and TRBJ2-7, with 8 bases fitting TRBD1. The V gene end was trimmed by 5 bases and the J gene end by 3 bases; junction bases not matched to a gene: 18. CDR3 size: 18 residues. Per the germline V gene, CDR1 is MNHNS and CDR2 is SASEGT. CDR3: CASSPGTGRFGPNYEQYF. CDR3 sequence (DNA): TGTGCCAGCAGTCCCGGGACAGGAAGGTTCGGACCGAACTACGAGCAGTACTTC.

In its sample, this clonotype was seen a few times. The chain carries TRBV5-1 and TRBJ2-1; 7 nucleotides agree with TRBD2. Trimming cost V 6 bases and J 4 bases; bases outside gene matches: 4. Germline V lookup: CDR1 SGHRS, CDR2 YFSETQ. The CDR3 contains 13 residues. The CDR3 is CASTLSGYNEQFF. The DNA for the CDR3 is TGCGCCAGCACTCTTAGCGGGTACAATGAGCAGTTCTTC.

The rearrangement links TRBV11-2 to TRBJ2-5, with 7 bases matching TRBD1. The CDR3 spans 15 residues. The V gene end was trimmed by 0 bases and the J gene end by 2 bases; junction bases not matched to a gene: 3. Germline V gene data show CDR1 as SGHAT and CDR2 as FQNNGV. DNA for the CDR3: TGTGCCAGCAGCTTAGAGACAGGGCCGCAAGAGACCCAGTACTTC. Translated, it gives CASSLETGPQETQYF. Full variable domain (outside the CDR3, taken from reference TRBV11-2 and TRBJ2-5): EAGVAQSPRYKIIEKRQSVAFWCNPISGHATLYWYQQILGQGPKLLIQFQNNGVVDDSQLPKDRFSAERLKGVDSTLKIQPAKLEDSAVYLCASSLETGPQETQYFGPGTRLLVL.

This clonotype was counted a few times. The chain joins TRBV18 to TRBJ2-3; D call uncertain. V dropped 3 bases and J dropped 2 bases, with 6 bases sitting between them. This CDR3 region has 13 residues. Germline V CDR1 and CDR2: KGHSH, LQKENI. The CDR3 coding sequence is TGTGCCAGCTCACCCCTCCACACAGATACGCAGTATTTT. Amino acid sequence: CASSPLHTDTQYF.